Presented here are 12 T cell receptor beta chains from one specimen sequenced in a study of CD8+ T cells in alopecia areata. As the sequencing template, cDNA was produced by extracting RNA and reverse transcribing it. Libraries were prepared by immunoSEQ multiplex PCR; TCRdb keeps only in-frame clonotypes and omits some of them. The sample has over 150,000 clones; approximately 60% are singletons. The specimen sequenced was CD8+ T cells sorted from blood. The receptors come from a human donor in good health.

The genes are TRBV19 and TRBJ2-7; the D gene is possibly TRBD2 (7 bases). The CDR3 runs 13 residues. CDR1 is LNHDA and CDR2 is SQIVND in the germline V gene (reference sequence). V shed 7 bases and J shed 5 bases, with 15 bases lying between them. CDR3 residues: CASNPRGADEQYF. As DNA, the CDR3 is TGTGCCAGTAATCCCCGGGGGGCTGACGAGCAGTACTTC. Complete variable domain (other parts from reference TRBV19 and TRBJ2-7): DGGITQSPKYLFRKEGQNVTLSCEQNLNHDAMYWYRQDPGQGLRLIYYSQIVNDFQKGDIAEGYSVSREKKESFPLTVTSAQKNPTAFYLCASNPRGADEQYFGPGTRLTVT.

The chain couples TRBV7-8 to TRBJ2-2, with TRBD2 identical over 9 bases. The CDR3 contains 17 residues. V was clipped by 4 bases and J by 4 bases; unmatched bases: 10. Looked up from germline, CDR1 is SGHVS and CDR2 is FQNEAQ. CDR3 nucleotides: TGTGCCAGCAGCTCCCCCCGGGGAGCGGGGGGCACCGGGGAGCTGTTTTTT. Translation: CASSSPRGAGGTGELFF.

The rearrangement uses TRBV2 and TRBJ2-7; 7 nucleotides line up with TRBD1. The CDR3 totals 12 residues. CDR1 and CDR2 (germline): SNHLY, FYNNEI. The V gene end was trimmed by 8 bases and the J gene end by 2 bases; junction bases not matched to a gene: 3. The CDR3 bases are TGTGCCAGCCGGACAGGCACCTACGAGCAGTACTTC. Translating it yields CASRTGTYEQYF. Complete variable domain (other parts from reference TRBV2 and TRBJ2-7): EPEVTQTPSHQVTQMGQEVILRCVPISNHLYFYWYRQILGQKVEFLVSFYNNEISEKSEIFDDQFSVERPDGSNFTLKIRSTKLEDSAMYFCASRTGTYEQYFGPGTRLTVT.

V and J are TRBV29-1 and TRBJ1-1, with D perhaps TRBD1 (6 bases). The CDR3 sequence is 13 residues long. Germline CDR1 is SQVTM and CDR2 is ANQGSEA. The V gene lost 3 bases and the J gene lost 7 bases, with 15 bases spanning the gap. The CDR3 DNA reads TGCAGCGTTGACAAGCCTGGGGGCGATGAAGCTTTCTTT. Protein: CSVDKPGGDEAFF. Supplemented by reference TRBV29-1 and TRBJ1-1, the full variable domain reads SAVISQKPSRDICQRGTSLTIQCQVDSQVTMMFWYRQQPGQSLTLIATANQGSEATYESGFVIDKFPISRPNLTFSTLTVSNMSPEDSSIYLCSVDKPGGDEAFFGQGTRLTVV.

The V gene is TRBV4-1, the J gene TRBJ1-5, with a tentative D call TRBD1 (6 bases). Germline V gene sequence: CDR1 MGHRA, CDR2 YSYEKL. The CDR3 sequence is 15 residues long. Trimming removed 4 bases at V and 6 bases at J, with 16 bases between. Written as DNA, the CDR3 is TGCGCCAGCAGCCCCCGGGTTGGGGGCCTTCAGCCCCAGCATTTT. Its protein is CASSPRVGGLQPQHF.

The CDR3 sequence: CASRPDRVSYNEQFF. CDR3 DNA: TGTGCCAGCAGGCCGGACAGGGTTTCCTACAATGAGCAGTTCTTC. The chain carries TRBV5-6 and TRBJ2-1, with 8 positions matching TRBD1. Germline V gives CDR1 SGHDT, CDR2 YYEEEE. The CDR3 covers 15 residues. V trimming: 5 bases; J trimming: 1 base; junction bases outside the gene matches: 5. The whole variable domain, filled in from reference TRBV5-6 and TRBJ2-1, reads DAGVTQSPTHLIKTRGQQVTLRCSPKSGHDTVSWYQQALGQGPQFIFQYYEEEERQRGNFPDRFSGHQFPNYSSELNVNALLLGDSALYLCASRPDRVSYNEQFFGPGTRLTVL.

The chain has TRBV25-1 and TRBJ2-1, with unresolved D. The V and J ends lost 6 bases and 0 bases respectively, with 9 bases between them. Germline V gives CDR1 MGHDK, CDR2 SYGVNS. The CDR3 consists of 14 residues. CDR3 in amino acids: CASRAPGSYNEQFF. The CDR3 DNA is TGTGCCAGCAGGGCCCCAGGCTCCTACAATGAGCAGTTCTTC.

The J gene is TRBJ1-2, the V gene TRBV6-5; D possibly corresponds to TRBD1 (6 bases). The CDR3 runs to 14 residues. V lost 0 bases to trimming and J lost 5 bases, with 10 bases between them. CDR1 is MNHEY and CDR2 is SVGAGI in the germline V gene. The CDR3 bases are TGTGCCAGCAGTTACTCGAGGCAGGGGTATGGCTACACCTTC. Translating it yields CASSYSRQGYGYTF.

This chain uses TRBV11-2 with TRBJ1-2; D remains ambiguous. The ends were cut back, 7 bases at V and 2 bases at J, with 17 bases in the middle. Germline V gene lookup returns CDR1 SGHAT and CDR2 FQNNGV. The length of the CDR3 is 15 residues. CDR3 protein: CASISPRGGNYGYTF. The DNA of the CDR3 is TGTGCCAGCATCTCCCCCCGGGGAGGGAACTATGGCTACACCTTC.

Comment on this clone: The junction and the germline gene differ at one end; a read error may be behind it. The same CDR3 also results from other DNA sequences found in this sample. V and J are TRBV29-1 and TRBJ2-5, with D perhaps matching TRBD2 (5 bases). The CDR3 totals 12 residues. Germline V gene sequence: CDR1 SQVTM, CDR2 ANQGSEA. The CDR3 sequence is CSVIPAGETQYF. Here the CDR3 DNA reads TGCAGCGTCATCCCTGCCGGGGAGACCCAATACTTC. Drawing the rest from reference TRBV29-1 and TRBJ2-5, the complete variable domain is SAVISQKPSRDICQRGTSLTIQCQVDSQVTMMFWYRQQPGQSLTLIATANQGSEATYESGFVIDKFPISRPNLTFSTLTVSNMSPEDSSIYLCSVIPAGETQYFGPGTRLLVL.

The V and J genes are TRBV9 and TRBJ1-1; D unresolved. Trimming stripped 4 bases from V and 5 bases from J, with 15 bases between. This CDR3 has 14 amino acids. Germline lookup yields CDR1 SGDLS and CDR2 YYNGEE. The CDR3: CASSPPHSGTEAFF. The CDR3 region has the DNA TGTGCCAGCAGCCCTCCCCACTCTGGGACTGAAGCTTTCTTT.

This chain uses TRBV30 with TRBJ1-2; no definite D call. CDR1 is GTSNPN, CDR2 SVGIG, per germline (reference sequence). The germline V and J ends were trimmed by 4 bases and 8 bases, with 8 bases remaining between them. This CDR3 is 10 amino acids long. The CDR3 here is CAWKGHGYTF. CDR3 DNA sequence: TGTGCCTGGAAAGGGCACGGCTACACCTTC.